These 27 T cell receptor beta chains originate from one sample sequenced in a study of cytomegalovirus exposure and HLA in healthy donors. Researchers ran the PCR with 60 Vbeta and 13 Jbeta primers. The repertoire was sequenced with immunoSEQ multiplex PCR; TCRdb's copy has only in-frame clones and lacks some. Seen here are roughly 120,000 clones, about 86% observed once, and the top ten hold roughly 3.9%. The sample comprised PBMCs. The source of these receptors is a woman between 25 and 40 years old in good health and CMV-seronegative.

CDR3 residues: CASRMTGRDEQYF. CDR3 nucleotide sequence: TGTGCCAGCCGGATGACGGGGAGGGACGAGCAGTACTTC. The rearrangement links TRBV27 to TRBJ2-7; TRBD2 matches at 7 bases. J gave up 5 bases and V 8 bases, and 9 bases lay outside the gene matches. This CDR3 has 13 residues. Germline CDR1 and CDR2: MNHEY and SMNVEV (reference sequence).

The CDR3 loop reads CASTRRGGAGETQYF. In DNA, the CDR3 is TGTGCCAGCACCCGGCGCGGGGGGGCAGGGGAGACCCAGTACTTC. This rearrangement joins TRBV9 to TRBJ2-5, with TRBD2 matching over 9 bases. Germline V gene lookup returns CDR1 SGDLS and CDR2 YYNGEE. The J segment lost 5 bases and the V segment lost 6 bases, leaving 11 bases of the junction unmatched. The CDR3 totals 15 residues. The whole variable domain, remainder taken from reference TRBV9 and TRBJ2-5, is DSGVTQTPKHLITATGQRVTLRCSPRSGDLSVYWYQQSLDQGLQFLIQYYNGEERAKGNILERFSAQQFPDLHSELNLSSLELGDSALYFCASTRRGGAGETQYFGPGTRLLVL.

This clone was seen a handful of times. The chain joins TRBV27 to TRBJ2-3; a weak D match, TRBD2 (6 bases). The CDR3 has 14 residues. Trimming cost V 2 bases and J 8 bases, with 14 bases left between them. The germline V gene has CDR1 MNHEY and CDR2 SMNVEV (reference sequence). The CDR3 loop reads CASSLRGSGGTQYF. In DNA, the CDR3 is TGTGCCAGCAGTTTACGGGGGAGTGGGGGTACGCAGTATTTT.

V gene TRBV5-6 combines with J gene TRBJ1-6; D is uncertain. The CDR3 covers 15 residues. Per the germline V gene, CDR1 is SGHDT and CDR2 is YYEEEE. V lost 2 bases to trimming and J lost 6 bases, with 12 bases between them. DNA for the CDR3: TGTGCCAGCAGCTTTAACAGTGTTCTTAATTCACCCCTCCACTTT. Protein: CASSFNSVLNSPLHF.

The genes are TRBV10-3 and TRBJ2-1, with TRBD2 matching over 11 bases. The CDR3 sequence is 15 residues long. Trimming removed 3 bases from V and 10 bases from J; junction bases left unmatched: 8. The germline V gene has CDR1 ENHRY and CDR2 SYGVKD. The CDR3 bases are TGTGCCATCAGTGAATCCGGGACTAGCGGAGGGGAGCAGTTCTTC. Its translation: CAISESGTSGGEQFF.

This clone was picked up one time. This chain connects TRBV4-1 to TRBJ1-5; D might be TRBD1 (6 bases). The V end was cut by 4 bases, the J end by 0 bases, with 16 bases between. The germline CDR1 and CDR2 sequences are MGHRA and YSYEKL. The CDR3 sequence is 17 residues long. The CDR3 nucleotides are TGCGCCAGCAGCCCGACGACAGGTGTCTATAGCAATCAGCCCCAGCATTTT. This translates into CASSPTTGVYSNQPQHF.

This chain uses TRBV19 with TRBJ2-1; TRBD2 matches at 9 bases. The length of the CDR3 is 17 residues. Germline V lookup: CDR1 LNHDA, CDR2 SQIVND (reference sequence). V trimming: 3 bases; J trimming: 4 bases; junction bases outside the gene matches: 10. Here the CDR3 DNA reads TGTGCCAGTAGTATTGTTGAGCGGGAGGACCTATACAATGAGCAGTTCTTC. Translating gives CASSIVEREDLYNEQFF. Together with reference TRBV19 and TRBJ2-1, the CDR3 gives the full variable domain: DGGITQSPKYLFRKEGQNVTLSCEQNLNHDAMYWYRQDPGQGLRLIYYSQIVNDFQKGDIAEGYSVSREKKESFPLTVTSAQKNPTAFYLCASSIVEREDLYNEQFFGPGTRLTVL.

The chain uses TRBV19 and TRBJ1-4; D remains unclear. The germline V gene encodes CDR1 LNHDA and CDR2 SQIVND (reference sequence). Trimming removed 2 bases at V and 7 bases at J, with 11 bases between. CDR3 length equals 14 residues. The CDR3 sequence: CASSITERGEKLFF. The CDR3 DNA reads TGTGCCAGTAGTATAACCGAACGGGGTGAAAAACTGTTTTTT.

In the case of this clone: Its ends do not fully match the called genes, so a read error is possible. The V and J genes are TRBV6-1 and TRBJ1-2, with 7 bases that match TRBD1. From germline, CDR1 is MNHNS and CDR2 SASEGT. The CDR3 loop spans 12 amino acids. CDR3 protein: CASSKGAIVLNF. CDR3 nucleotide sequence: TGTGCCAGCAGTAAGGGGGCGATAGTACTGAACTTC.

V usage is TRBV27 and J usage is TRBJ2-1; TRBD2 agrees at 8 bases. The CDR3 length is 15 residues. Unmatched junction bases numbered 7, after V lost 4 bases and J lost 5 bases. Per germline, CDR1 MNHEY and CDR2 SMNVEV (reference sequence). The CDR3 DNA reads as TGTGCCAGCAGTTCGGTAGCGGGACGGGACAATGAGCAGTTCTTC. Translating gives CASSSVAGRDNEQFF.

The CDR3 is CASSLSGSNEQFF. The CDR3 bases are TGTGCCAGCAGTTTATCGGGGAGCAATGAGCAGTTCTTC. The chain has TRBV27 and TRBJ2-1; D possibly corresponds to TRBD2 (5 bases). This CDR3 has 13 amino acids. Germline CDR1 is MNHEY and CDR2 is SMNVEV (reference sequence). Trimming left V 0 bases short and J 6 bases short, with 6 bases between.

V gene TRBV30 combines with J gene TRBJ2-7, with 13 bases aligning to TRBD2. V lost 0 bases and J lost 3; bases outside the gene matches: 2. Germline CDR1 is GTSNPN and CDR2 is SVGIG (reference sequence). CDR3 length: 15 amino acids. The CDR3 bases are TGTGCCTGGAGTGTAGGACTAGCGGGAGACTACGAGCAGTACTTC. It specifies CAWSVGLAGDYEQYF.

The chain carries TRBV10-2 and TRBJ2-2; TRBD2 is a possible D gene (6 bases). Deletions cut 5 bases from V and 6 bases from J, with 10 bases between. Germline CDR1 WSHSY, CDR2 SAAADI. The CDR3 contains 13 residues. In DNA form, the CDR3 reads TGCGCCAGCAGTTTCCGGGAGTCCGGGGAGCTGTTTTTT. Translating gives CASSFRESGELFF.

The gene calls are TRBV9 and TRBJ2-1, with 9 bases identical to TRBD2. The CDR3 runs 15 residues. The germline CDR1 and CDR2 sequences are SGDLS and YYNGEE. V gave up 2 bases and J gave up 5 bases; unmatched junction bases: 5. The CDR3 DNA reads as TGTGCCAGCAGCGTTAGCGGGAGAAACGACAATGAGCAGTTCTTC. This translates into CASSVSGRNDNEQFF.

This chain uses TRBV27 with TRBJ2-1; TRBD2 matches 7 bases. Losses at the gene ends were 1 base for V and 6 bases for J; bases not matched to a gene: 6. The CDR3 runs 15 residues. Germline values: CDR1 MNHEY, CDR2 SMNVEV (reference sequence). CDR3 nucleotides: TGTGCCAGCAGTTTATGGGCTAGCGGTACCAATGAGCAGTTCTTC. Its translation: CASSLWASGTNEQFF.

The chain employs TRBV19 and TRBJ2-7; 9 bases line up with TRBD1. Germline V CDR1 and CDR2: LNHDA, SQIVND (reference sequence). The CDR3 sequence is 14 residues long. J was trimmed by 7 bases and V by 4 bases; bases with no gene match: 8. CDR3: CASSRTGAEDEQYF. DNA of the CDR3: TGTGCCAGTAGTAGGACAGGGGCCGAAGATGAGCAGTACTTC.

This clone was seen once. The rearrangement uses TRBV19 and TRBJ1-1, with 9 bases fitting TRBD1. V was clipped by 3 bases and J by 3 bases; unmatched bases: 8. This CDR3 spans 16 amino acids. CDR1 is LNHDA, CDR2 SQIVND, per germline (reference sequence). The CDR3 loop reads CASSIPSDRGHTEAFF. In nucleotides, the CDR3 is TGTGCCAGTAGTATCCCCTCGGACAGGGGACACACTGAAGCTTTCTTT.

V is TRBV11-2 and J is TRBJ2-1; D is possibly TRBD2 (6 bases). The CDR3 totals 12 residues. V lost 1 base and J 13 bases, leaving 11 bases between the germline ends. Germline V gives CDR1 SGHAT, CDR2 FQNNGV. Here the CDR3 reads CASSLVPSDQFF. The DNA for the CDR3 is TGTGCCAGCAGCTTAGTTCCTAGCGATCAGTTCTTC.

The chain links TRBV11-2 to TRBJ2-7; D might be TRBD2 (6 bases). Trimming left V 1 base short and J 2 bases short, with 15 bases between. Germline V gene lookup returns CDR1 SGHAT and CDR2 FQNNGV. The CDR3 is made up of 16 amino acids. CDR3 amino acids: CASSLGVLGLPYEQYF. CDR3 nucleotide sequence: TGTGCCAGCAGCTTAGGCGTTCTCGGACTACCCTACGAGCAGTACTTC.

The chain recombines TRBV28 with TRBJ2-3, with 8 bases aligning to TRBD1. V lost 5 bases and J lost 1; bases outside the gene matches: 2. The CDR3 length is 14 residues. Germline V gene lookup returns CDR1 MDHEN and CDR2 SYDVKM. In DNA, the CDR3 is TGTGCCAGCAGTCCGACAGGGGGCACAGATACGCAGTATTTT. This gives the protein CASSPTGGTDTQYF. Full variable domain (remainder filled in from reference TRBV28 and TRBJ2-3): DVKVTQSSRYLVKRTGEKVFLECVQDMDHENMFWYRQDPGLGLRLIYFSYDVKMKEKGDIPEGYSVSREKKERFSLILESASTNQTSMYLCASSPTGGTDTQYFGPGTRLTVL.

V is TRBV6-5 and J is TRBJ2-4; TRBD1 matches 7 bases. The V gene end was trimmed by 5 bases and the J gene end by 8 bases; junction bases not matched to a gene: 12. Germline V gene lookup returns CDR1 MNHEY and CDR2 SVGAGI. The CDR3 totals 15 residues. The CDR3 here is CASSRTPRGPDIQYF. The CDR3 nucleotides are TGTGCCAGCAGTCGGACCCCGAGGGGGCCAGACATTCAGTACTTC.

The CDR3 sequence: CASSLRALTYNEQFF. The CDR3 DNA follows: TGTGCCAGCAGCTTGCGAGCGCTAACATACAATGAGCAGTTCTTC. The V gene is TRBV11-2, the J gene TRBJ2-1; D is uncertain. This CDR3 comprises 15 residues. Trimming cost V 3 bases and J 4 bases, with 13 bases left between them. Germline-derived CDR1 and CDR2 are SGHAT and FQNNGV.

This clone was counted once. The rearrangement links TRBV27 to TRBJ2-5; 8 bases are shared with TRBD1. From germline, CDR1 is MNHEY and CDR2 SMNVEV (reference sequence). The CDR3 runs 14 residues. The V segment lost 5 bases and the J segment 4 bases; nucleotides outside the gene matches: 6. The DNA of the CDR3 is TGTGCCAGCAGTACGTCAGGGGGCCTAGAGACCCAGTACTTC. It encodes CASSTSGGLETQYF.

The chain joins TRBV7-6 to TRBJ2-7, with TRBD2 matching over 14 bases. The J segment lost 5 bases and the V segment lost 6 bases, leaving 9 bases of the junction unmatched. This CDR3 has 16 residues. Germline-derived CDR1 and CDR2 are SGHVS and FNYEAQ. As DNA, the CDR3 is TGTGCCAGCAGACGACTAGCGGGAGGGCTCTACAACGAGCAGTACTTC. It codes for CASRRLAGGLYNEQYF.

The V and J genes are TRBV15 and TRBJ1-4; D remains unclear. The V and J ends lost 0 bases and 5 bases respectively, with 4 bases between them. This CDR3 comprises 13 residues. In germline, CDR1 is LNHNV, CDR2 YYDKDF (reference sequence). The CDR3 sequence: CATSRDMNEKLFF. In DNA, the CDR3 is TGTGCCACCAGCAGAGATATGAATGAAAAACTGTTTTTT. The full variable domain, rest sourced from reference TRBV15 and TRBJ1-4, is DAMVIQNPRYQVTQFGKPVTLSCSQTLNHNVMYWYQQKSSQAPKLLFHYYDKDFNNEADTPDNFQSRRPNTSFCFLDIRSPGLGDTAMYLCATSRDMNEKLFFGSGTQLSVL.

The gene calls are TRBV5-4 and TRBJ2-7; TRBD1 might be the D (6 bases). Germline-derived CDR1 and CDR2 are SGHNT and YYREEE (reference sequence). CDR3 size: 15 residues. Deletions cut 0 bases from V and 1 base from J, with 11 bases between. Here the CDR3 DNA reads TGTGCCAGCAGCTTGGACCAGGGGTTATCCTACGAGCAGTACTTC. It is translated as CASSLDQGLSYEQYF.

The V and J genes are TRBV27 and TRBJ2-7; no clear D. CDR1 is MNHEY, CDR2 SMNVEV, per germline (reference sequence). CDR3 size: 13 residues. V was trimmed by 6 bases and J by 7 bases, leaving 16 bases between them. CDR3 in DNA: TGTGCCAGCAGCTCTCTAGGTCTGTGGGAGCAGTACTTC. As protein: CASSSLGLWEQYF.